The clone carrying this TCR beta chain was observed a few times. Trimming took 3 bases from V and 5 from J, leaving 11 bases between them. The CDR3 sequence is 13 residues long. TCRdb itself ran the 5' RACE reads through MiXCR, one entry per CDR3 protein. The table has 240,000 or so distinct CDR3 sequences, 9.5% to 12% seen once. This sample is drawn from a study of CD8 T cells in ankylosing spondylitis. This rearrangement joins TRBV12-3 or TRBV12-4 to TRBJ2-7; D gene uncertain. The sequence was obtained from a male donor with ankylosing spondylitis or in good health (not recorded which). What was sequenced was blood, either unsorted or a sorted T cell fraction (not recorded which). The CDR3 spells CASSFFTGNEQYF. For the CDR3, the DNA is TGTGCCAGCAGTTTCTTCACCGGTAACGAGCAGTACTTC.